This TCR beta chain was captured by sequencing in a study of blood T cell repertoires in COVID-19. Study details: The cDNA or gDNA used as material had been derived from T cells, B-cell-depleted T cells, or PBMCs.

Germline V gene lookup returns CDR1 MNHNS and CDR2 SASEGT. The CDR3 is 16 residues long. With V trimmed by 4 bases and J by 6 bases, 10 bases remained unmatched. Participants came from about two dozen US areas, aged roughly 18 to 89 years. Cohort 3 donors were reported recovered after two negative PCRs, clearance, or symptom resolution. Sequenced by immunoSEQ multiplex PCR; TCRdb stores in-frame clones only, minus some. The sample shows approximately 450,000 clones, 80% to 90% of them seen only once. The chain links TRBV6-1 to TRBJ2-3; 10 bases agree with TRBD2. Sequencing used PBMCs or T cells enriched from blood (not recorded which). The source of this sequence is a man between 25 and 39 years old who had recovered from COVID-19. CDR3 DNA sequence: TGTGCCAGCAGTGGAGTAGCGGGAGGATCGTCGGATACGCAGTATTTT. Protein product: CASSGVAGGSSDTQYF.